These T cell receptor beta chains were read from a single sample in a study of T cell repertoires in cytomegalovirus infection. Using its own MiXCR run on the reads, TCRdb lists one record per CDR3 protein. The sample contains around 350,000 distinct CDR3 sequences, 15% to 20% of which appear only once. The sample was PBMCs. The receptor set was obtained from a human donor in good health (CMV status not recorded). Some clones in this sample may be carry-over from other donors' samples. The CDR3 runs from the conserved cysteine through the conserved F or W. The D gene is left open where the match is weak. Clone size is shown for a subset of rows, as once, few, many or a class of expanded clone.

V gene	clone size	D gene	J gene	CDR3 protein	CDR3 DNA
TRBV28	.	TRBD1	TRBJ1-2	CASSLNRGSGGYTF	TGTGCCAGCAGTTTAAACAGGGGTTCGGGAGGCTACACCTTC
TRBV10-3	.	.	TRBJ1-3	CAISALAGSGNTIYF	TGTGCCATCAGTGCTCTGGCCGGCTCTGGAAACACCATATATTTT
TRBV25-1	few	.	TRBJ2-5	CASSELSGSKETQYF	TGTGCCAGCAGTGAATTGAGCGGCAGTAAAGAGACCCAGTACTTC
TRBV27	.	.	TRBJ1-4	CASSLKGVANEKLFF	TGTGCCAGCAGTTTAAAGGGAGTTGCTAATGAAAAACTGTTTTTT
TRBV28	many	.	TRBJ1-2	CASSLMMSDYGYTF	TGTGCCAGCAGTTTAATGATGTCAGACTATGGCTACACCTTC
TRBV20-1	few	.	TRBJ2-5	CSERWYQETQYF	TGCAGTGAGAGGTGGTACCAAGAGACCCAGTACTTC
TRBV12-3/TRBV12-4	many	.	TRBJ1-5	CASSLDRLNQPQHF	TGTGCCAGCAGTTTAGACAGGCTCAATCAGCCCCAGCATTTT
TRBV6-2/TRBV6-3	.	.	TRBJ2-5	CASSSQDWETQYF	TGTGCCAGCAGTTCCCAGGACTGGGAGACCCAGTACTTC
TRBV29-1	few	.	TRBJ1-4	CSVEGGVNEKLFF	TGCAGCGTGGAGGGGGGAGTAAATGAAAAACTGTTTTTT
TRBV28	.	TRBD1	TRBJ1-2	CASRGDRVYGYTF	TGTGCCAGCAGGGGGGACAGGGTCTATGGCTACACCTTC
TRBV4-3	many	.	TRBJ2-1	CASSQSLPAASSYNEQFF	TGCGCCAGCAGCCAATCCCTCCCGGCGGCGAGCTCCTACAATGAGCAGTTCTTC
TRBV12-3/TRBV12-4	many	.	TRBJ1-2	CASSLVAAYGYTF	TGTGCCAGCAGTTTAGTGGCAGCCTATGGCTACACCTTC
TRBV12-3/TRBV12-4	.	.	TRBJ1-1	CASKPTGGNTEAFF	TGTGCCAGCAAACCGACCGGCGGCAACACTGAAGCTTTCTTT
TRBV15	.	TRBD1	TRBJ1-2	CATRGTGSYYGYTF	TGTGCCACGAGGGGGACAGGGAGTTACTATGGCTACACCTTC
TRBV6-2/TRBV6-3	few	.	TRBJ1-6	CASSGESPLHF	TGTGCCAGCAGTGGCGAATCACCCCTCCACTTT
TRBV5-5	.	.	TRBJ2-1	CASSFRDEQFF	TGTGCCAGCAGCTTCAGGGATGAGCAGTTCTTC
TRBV11-3	.	.	TRBJ1-5	CASSLEGIRQPQHF	TGTGCCAGCAGCCTGGAGGGTATTCGACAGCCCCAGCATTTT
TRBV4-1	few	.	TRBJ1-2	CASSQGPSGADYGYTF	TGCGCCAGCAGCCAAGGTCCCAGCGGGGCAGACTATGGCTACACCTTC
TRBV30	.	.	TRBJ2-3	CAWKGGASTDTQYF	TGTGCCTGGAAAGGTGGAGCAAGCACAGATACGCAGTATTTT
TRBV19	few	.	TRBJ2-1	CASTPSSFHNEQFF	TGTGCCAGTACCCCCTCATCCTTTCACAATGAGCAGTTCTTC
TRBV27	.	.	TRBJ2-3	CASSLEGITDTQYF	TGTGCCAGCAGTTTGGAGGGGATCACAGATACGCAGTATTTT
TRBV28	few	.	TRBJ1-1	CASSLLGDTSEAFF	TGTGCCAGCAGTTTATTGGGGGATACGTCGGAAGCTTTCTTT
TRBV5-6	.	TRBD2	TRBJ2-1	CASSLVGGGGYEQFF	TGTGCCAGCAGCTTGGTTGGCGGGGGGGGTTATGAGCAGTTCTTC
TRBV28	few	.	TRBJ2-3	CASSAPGQPDTQYF	TGTGCCAGCAGCGCCCCCGGACAGCCAGATACGCAGTATTTT
TRBV12-3/TRBV12-4	.	TRBD1	TRBJ2-5	CASSNLDRALETQYF	TGTGCCAGCAGCAACTTGGACAGGGCTTTGGAGACCCAGTACTTC
TRBV19	.	.	TRBJ2-1	CASSKKTPGDRKFF	TGTGCCAGTAGTAAAAAAACCCCCGGCGATCGTAAGTTCTTC
TRBV7-6	many	TRBD2	TRBJ2-1	CASSRMASGYGNEQFF	TGTGCCAGCAGCCGAATGGCTAGCGGCTACGGTAATGAGCAGTTCTTC
TRBV20-1	many	.	TRBJ1-5	CSASAHSNQPQHF	TGCAGTGCTAGTGCGCATAGCAATCAGCCCCAGCATTTT
TRBV6-2/TRBV6-3	many	.	TRBJ2-6	CASSVRRANVLTF	TGTGCCAGCAGTGTAAGGAGGGCCAACGTCCTGACTTTC
TRBV7-2	many	TRBD1	TRBJ2-2	CASSSDRAGELFF	TGTGCCAGCAGCTCGGACAGGGCCGGGGAGCTGTTTTTT
TRBV19	.	.	TRBJ2-5	CASSITQRMETQYF	TGTGCCAGTAGTATTACCCAGAGGATGGAGACCCAGTACTTC
TRBV7-2	many	TRBD2	TRBJ2-5	CASSLAEASGGAQYF	TGTGCCAGCAGCTTAGCAGAGGCTAGCGGGGGGGCACAGTACTTC
TRBV11-2	.	TRBD1	TRBJ2-7	CASSLDRAGTGAYEQYF	TGTGCCAGCAGCTTAGATCGGGCCGGGACAGGGGCGTACGAGCAGTACTTC
TRBV7-2	many	TRBD1	TRBJ1-1	CASSSTGGVTEAFF	TGTGCCAGCAGCTCGACAGGGGGGGTCACTGAAGCTTTCTTT
TRBV18	.	.	TRBJ1-1	CASSPDQYRVGTEAFF	TGTGCCAGCTCACCAGATCAATACAGGGTTGGCACTGAAGCTTTCTTT
TRBV6-5	.	.	TRBJ1-1	CASSALTGSEAFF	TGTGCCAGCAGTGCACTAACTGGTAGTGAAGCTTTCTTT
TRBV7-2	many	.	TRBJ2-3	CASSLLRDTQYF	TGTGCCAGCAGCTTACTTCGAGATACGCAGTATTTT
TRBV4-1	few	TRBD1	TRBJ2-5	CASSFDPAGTGVVETQYF	TGCGCCAGCAGCTTCGATCCAGCCGGGACAGGGGTCGTAGAGACCCAGTACTTC
TRBV7-6	once	TRBD1	TRBJ1-6	CASSGRQGYSYNSPLHF	TGTGCCAGCAGCGGAAGACAGGGGTACTCCTATAATTCACCCCTCCACTTT
TRBV20-1	few	.	TRBJ2-4	CSAHPLGAFQYF	TGCAGTGCACACCCATTGGGGGCCTTTCAGTACTTC
TRBV27	few	TRBD1	TRBJ1-1	CASSPRDRGPLIANTEAFF	TGTGCCAGCAGTCCACGGGACAGGGGTCCCCTCATTGCGAACACTGAAGCTTTCTTT
TRBV10-3	few	.	TRBJ2-7	CAISGGAANPGSYEQYF	TGTGCCATCAGTGGGGGGGCAGCGAACCCAGGAAGCTACGAGCAGTACTTC
TRBV2	.	.	TRBJ1-6	CASRTDYNSPLHF	TGTGCCAGCCGGACCGACTATAATTCACCCCTCCACTTT
TRBV6-1	few	.	TRBJ1-1	CASSEGDRVGGEAFF	TGTGCCAGCAGTGAAGGCGATCGGGTTGGGGGTGAAGCTTTCTTT
TRBV12-3/TRBV12-4	.	.	TRBJ1-4	CASSRGENEKLFF	TGTGCCAGCAGTCGAGGAGAAAATGAAAAACTGTTTTTT
TRBV5-1	few	.	TRBJ2-5	CASSLGDLAAETQYF	TGCGCCAGCAGCTTGGGGGACCTCGCCGCCGAGACCCAGTACTTC
TRBV7-6	many	.	TRBJ2-1	CASSLSPWKPNNEQFF	TGTGCCAGCAGCCTCTCCCCATGGAAACCGAACAATGAGCAGTTCTTC
TRBV14	.	.	TRBJ1-2	CASRHSGTDLYGYTF	TGTGCCAGCAGACATTCCGGGACGGATCTCTATGGCTACACCTTC